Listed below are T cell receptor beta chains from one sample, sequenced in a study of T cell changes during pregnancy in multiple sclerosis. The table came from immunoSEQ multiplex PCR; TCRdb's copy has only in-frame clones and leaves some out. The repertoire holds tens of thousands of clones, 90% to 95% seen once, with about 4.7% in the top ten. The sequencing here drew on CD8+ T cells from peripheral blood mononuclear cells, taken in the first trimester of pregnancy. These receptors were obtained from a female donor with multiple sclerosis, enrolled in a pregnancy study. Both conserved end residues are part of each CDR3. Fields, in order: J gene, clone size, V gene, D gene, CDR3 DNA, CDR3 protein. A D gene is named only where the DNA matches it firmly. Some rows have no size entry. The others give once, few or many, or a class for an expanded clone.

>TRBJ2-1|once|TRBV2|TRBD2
TGTGCCAGCGGGAGGGCAGGGTTAGGCAATGAGCAGTTCTTC
CASGRAGLGNEQFF
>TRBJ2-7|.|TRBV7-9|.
TGTGCCAGCAGCTTATTCCCCCGTGACAGGCCCTACGAGCAGTACTTC
CASSLFPRDRPYEQYF
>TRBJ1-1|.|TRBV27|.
TGTGCCAGCAGTTTTACAGCGAACACTGAAGCTTTCTTT
CASSFTANTEAFF
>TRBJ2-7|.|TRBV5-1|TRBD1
TGCGCCAGCAGCGTAAACGACAGGGGCTACGAGCAGTACTTC
CASSVNDRGYEQYF
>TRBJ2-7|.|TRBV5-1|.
TGCGCCAGCCGGGGGACGGGATTCTACGAGCAGTACTTC
CASRGTGFYEQYF
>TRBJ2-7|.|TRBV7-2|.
TGTGCCAGCAGCCCTTCCTACGAGCAGTACTTC
CASSPSYEQYF
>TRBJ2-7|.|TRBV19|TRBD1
TGTGCCAGTAGTATCTGGACAGGCTGGGAGCAGTACTTC
CASSIWTGWEQYF
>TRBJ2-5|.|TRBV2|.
TGTGCCAGCAGCGAGACTGCGGGGGCAGTTTATCAAGAGACCCAGTACTTC
CASSETAGAVYQETQYF
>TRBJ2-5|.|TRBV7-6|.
TGTGCCAGCAGCTCCCGTCAGACAAGCCAAGAGACCCAGTACTTC
CASSSRQTSQETQYF
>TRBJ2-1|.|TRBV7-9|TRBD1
TGTGCCAGCAGCTCGACACCGGGACAGGGAAAAACCCCCTACAATGAGCAGTTCTTC
CASSSTPGQGKTPYNEQFF
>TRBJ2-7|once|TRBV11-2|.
TGTGCCAGCAGCTTTGGACAGTCCTACGAGCAGTACTTC
CASSFGQSYEQYF
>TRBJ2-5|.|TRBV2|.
TGTGCCAGCATTGAGCGTGCGAAAGAGACCCAGTACTTC
CASIERAKETQYF
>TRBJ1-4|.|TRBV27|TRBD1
TGTGCCAGCAGTGTCGGACAGGTGAATGAAAAACTGTTTTTT
CASSVGQVNEKLFF
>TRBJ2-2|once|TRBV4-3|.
TGCGCCAGCAGCCTTGGGACATCCGCGTCAGGGGAGCTGTTTTTT
CASSLGTSASGELFF
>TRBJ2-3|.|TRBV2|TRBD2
TGTGCCAGCAGTGGACTAGCGGGGAAAGATACGCAGTATTTT
CASSGLAGKDTQYF
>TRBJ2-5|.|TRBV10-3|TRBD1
TGTGCCATCAGGCGAGGACAGGGGGCGGGAGAGACCCAGTACTTC
CAIRRGQGAGETQYF
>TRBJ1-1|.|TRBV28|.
TGTGCCAGCAGAAGGACAGAGGTCACTGAAGCTTTCTTT
CASRRTEVTEAFF
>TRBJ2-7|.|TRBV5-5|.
TGTGCCAGCAGCTTGTCGACAGAGTGGGGTTTC
CASSLSTEWGF
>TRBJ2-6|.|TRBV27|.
TGTGCCAGCAGTCCCTATTCAGGGGCCCTTGTCTCTGGGGCCAACGTCCTGACTTTC
CASSPYSGALVSGANVLTF
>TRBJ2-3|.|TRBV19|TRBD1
TGTGCCAGTAGTATAAGGACAGGGGGCCTCACAGATACGCAGTATTTT
CASSIRTGGLTDTQYF
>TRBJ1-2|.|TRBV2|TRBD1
TGTGCCAGAGGGACAGGGGAGTACTATGGCTACACCTTC
CARGTGEYYGYTF
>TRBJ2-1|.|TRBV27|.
TGTGCCAGCAGTTTAATTAACAGGGTCAATGAGCAGTTCTTC
CASSLINRVNEQFF
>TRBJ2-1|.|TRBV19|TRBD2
TGTGCCAGTAGTATTATTGGACTAGCGGATTACAATGAGCAGTTCTTC
CASSIIGLADYNEQFF
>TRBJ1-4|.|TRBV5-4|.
TGTGCCAGCAGCTCCGAGTACAGCGGGAGGGAAAAACTGTTTTTT
CASSSEYSGREKLFF
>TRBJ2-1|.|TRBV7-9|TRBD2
TGTGCCAGCAGCCCCATAACTAGCGGACTTTCCTACAATGAGCAGTTCTTC
CASSPITSGLSYNEQFF
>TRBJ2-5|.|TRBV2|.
TGTGCCAGCAGTGAGCAGAAAGAGACCCAGTACTTC
CASSEQKETQYF
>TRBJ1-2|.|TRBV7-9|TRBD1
TGTGCCAGCACCTGGACAGGAAACTATGGCTACACCTTC
CASTWTGNYGYTF
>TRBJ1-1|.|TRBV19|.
TGTGCCAGTAGTATATCCCTAAACACTGAAGCTTTCTTT
CASSISLNTEAFF
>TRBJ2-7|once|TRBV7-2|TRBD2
TGTGCCAGCAGCTTAACGGGAGCGGGAGGGCCCATCGAGCAGTACTTC
CASSLTGAGGPIEQYF
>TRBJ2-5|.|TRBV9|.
TGTGCCAGCAGCCTCCCGGAGGGCTTCTCGTACCAAGAGACCCAGTACTTC
CASSLPEGFSYQETQYF
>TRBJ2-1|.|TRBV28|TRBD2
TGTGCCAGCAGTTTAAATCCTAGCGGGAGAGGCGGTGAGCAGTTCTTC
CASSLNPSGRGGEQFF
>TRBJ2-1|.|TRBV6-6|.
TGTGCCAGCAGTTACGCAGGGAATTCCTACAATGAGCAGTTCTTC
CASSYAGNSYNEQFF
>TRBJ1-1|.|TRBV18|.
TGTGCCAGCTCACCAGGAAGGGCAGGCGATACGGGGTTTGAAGCTTTCTTT
CASSPGRAGDTGFEAFF
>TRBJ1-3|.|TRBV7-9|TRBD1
TGTGCCAGCAGCCCAAGACAGGGAAGACCTGGAAACACCATATATTTT
CASSPRQGRPGNTIYF
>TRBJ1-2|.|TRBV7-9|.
TGTGCCAGCAGCCGGTCGGGAGGCCGTGTGCCTAACTATGGCTACACCTTC
CASSRSGGRVPNYGYTF
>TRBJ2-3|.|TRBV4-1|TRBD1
TGCGCCAGCAGCCACGGGCAGACAGGGGGCTTGACAGATACGCAGTATTTT
CASSHGQTGGLTDTQYF
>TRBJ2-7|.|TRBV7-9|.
TGTGCCAGCAGTCCAACTCCCTACGAGCAGTACTTC
CASSPTPYEQYF
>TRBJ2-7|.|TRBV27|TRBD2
TGTGCCAGCAGTCCCGGACTAGTTACCTCCAACGAGCAGTACTTC
CASSPGLVTSNEQYF
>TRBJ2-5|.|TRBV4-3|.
TGCGCCAGCAGCCAAGGCCCCGGTGGGGGGGAGACCCAGTACTTC
CASSQGPGGGETQYF
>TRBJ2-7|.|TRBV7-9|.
TGTGCCAGCAGCCCATCTAGCGATTCGTACTACGAGCAGTACTTC
CASSPSSDSYYEQYF
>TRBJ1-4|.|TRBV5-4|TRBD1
TGTGCCAGCAGCCCTACAGGGGGCTCGAGTGAAAAACTGTTTTTT
CASSPTGGSSEKLFF
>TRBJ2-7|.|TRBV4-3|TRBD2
TGCGCCAGCAGCCAAGATCGGGGGGACCCCTACGAGCAGTACTTC
CASSQDRGDPYEQYF
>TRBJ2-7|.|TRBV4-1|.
TGCGCCAGCAGCCAAGATCCGGCTGGGGCTGGCTCCTACGAGCAGTACTTC
CASSQDPAGAGSYEQYF
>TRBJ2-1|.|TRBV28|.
TGTGCCAGCAACACAGACCCAGGGACTCTATACAATGAGCAGTTCTTC
CASNTDPGTLYNEQFF
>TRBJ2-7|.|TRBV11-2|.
TGTGCCAGCAGCTTAGAATGGGGCCACTCCTACGAGCAGTACTTC
CASSLEWGHSYEQYF
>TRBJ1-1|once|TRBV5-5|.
TGTGCCAGCAGCTTATGGGTTTATGGGGGGTCCGGCACTGAAGCTTTCTTT
CASSLWVYGGSGTEAFF
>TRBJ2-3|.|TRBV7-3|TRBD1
TGTGCCAGCAGCTTAAGCCAGGGGGCCAAAGATACGCAGTATTTT
CASSLSQGAKDTQYF
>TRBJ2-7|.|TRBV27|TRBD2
TGTGCCAGCAGGGGAGGGAGCAGGGCCTACGAGCAGTACTTC
CASRGGSRAYEQYF
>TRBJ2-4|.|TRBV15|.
TGTGCCACCAGCAGGCCCGGAGGGGATAGCGGAAACATTCAGTACTTC
CATSRPGGDSGNIQYF
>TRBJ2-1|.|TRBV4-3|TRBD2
TGCGCCAGCAGCCAAGATATGCGCCTAGCGGCCTACAATGAGCAGTTCTTC
CASSQDMRLAAYNEQFF
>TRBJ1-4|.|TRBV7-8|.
TGTGCCAGCAGCTCTGAGGGGGTACCAGAAAAACTGTTTTTT
CASSSEGVPEKLFF